Listed here are 20 T cell receptor beta chains from one sample, sequenced in a study of T cells in Graves' hyperthyroidism and ophthalmopathy (dated by TCRdb to 2018 to 2020). Libraries were prepared through multiplex PCR. TCRdb names Illumina HiSeq 2000 as the instrument used. The TCR beta CDR3 regions were amplified from RNA transcripts. The TCR CDR3 was subjected to a first round of RT-PCR using the HTBI primer set and the Qiagen OneStep RT-PCR kit. The public reads were run again by TCRdb, first through fastp at Q25 and then through MiXCR, and only productive beta chains were kept. CDR3 protein duplicates are merged, each entry listing the most common genes and DNA. The sample table contains around 350,000 distinct CDR3 sequences; only one count was recorded for roughly a sixth of them. 34% of the sample is in the top ten clones. The sequenced sample consisted of blood. The receptors shown here come from a woman in her twenties or thirties with Graves' hyperthyroidism that later progressed to Graves' ophthalmopathy.

The J gene is TRBJ2-5, the V gene TRBV5-1; D ambiguous. Germline-derived CDR1 and CDR2 are SGHRS and YFSETQ. This CDR3 region has 15 residues. The V end lost 4 bases, the J end lost 4 bases, and 17 bases lay between the germline ends. Here the CDR3 DNA reads TGCGCCAGCAGCCCTGAAGGGTGGCCTATAGAGACCCAGTACTTC. Protein: CASSPEGWPIETQYF.

This clonotype was seen many times. The rearrangement links TRBV20-1 to TRBJ2-3; TRBD2 aligns across 10 bases. V gave up 6 bases and J gave up 6 bases; unmatched junction bases: 6. This CDR3 has 13 residues. Germline CDR1 is DFQATT and CDR2 is SNEGSKA (reference sequence). Here the CDR3 DNA reads TGCAGTGCAACCGGGACTAGCGAGGATACGCAGTATTTT. This translates into CSATGTSEDTQYF.

This clonotype appeared many times. The CDR3, as DNA: TGTGCCAGCAGTTTAGGATGGACGTCGGTCCTCGCAGGGACCACAGGGGAAGAGACCCAGTACTTC. Its translation: CASSLGWTSVLAGTTGEETQYF. The J gene is TRBJ2-5, the V gene TRBV28, with 7 bases identical to TRBD1. The junction had 27 bases not matched to a gene; V was cut back by 2 bases and J by 3 bases. This CDR3 spans 22 amino acids. The V gene's germline CDR1 is MDHEN and CDR2 SYDVKM.

This clonotype was seen repeatedly, ten times or more. V is TRBV6-5 and J is TRBJ1-3; D perhaps matches TRBD1 (6 bases). The germline CDR1 and CDR2 sequences are MNHEY and SVGAGI. This CDR3 has 20 residues. Trimming pared 2 bases from V and 0 bases from J, leaving 23 bases between. This chain's CDR3 is CASSYRPLRATGRSGNTIYF. The CDR3 coding sequence is TGTGCCAGCAGTTACCGACCGCTTCGAGCGACAGGCCGCTCTGGAAACACCATATATTTT.

This clonotype was counted ten times or more. This chain connects TRBV2 to TRBJ2-7, with D possibly TRBD2 on 5 matching bases. This CDR3 is 14 amino acids long. V was pared by 6 bases and J by 1 base, with 13 bases between. Germline-derived CDR1 and CDR2 are SNHLY and FYNNEI. CDR3 coding DNA: TGTGCCAGCAGCCCCCCTACTAGTTCCTACGAGCAGTACTTC. Amino acid sequence: CASSPPTSSYEQYF.

To note about this clonotype: It may be a read error: a sequence one base away is much more abundant. The chain has TRBV28 and TRBJ2-2; a possible D gene is TRBD1 (5 bases). Germline V CDR1 and CDR2: MDHEN, SYDVKM. The CDR3 sequence is 15 residues long. CDR3 nucleotides: TGTACCAGCAGGGTCTGGCAGGGTTGGGCCGGGGAGCTGTTTTTT. This gives the protein CTSRVWQGWAGELFF.

This clonotype has more than one count but fewer than ten. The chain is built from TRBV9 and TRBJ2-7; tentative D call: TRBD2 (5 bases). The CDR3 extends over 15 amino acids. Trimming stripped 0 bases from V and 3 bases from J, with 13 bases between. CDR1 SGDLS and CDR2 YYNGEE come from the germline V gene. CDR3 in amino acids: CASSVGPSPHYEQYF. Written as DNA, the CDR3 is TGTGCCAGCAGCGTAGGCCCTAGCCCCCACTACGAGCAGTACTTC. The full variable domain, rest sourced from reference TRBV9 and TRBJ2-7, is DSGVTQTPKHLITATGQRVTLRCSPRSGDLSVYWYQQSLDQGLQFLIQYYNGEERAKGNILERFSAQQFPDLHSELNLSSLELGDSALYFCASSVGPSPHYEQYFGPGTRLTVT.

The chain carries TRBV10-3 and TRBJ1-1; maybe TRBD1 (6 bases). CDR3 length: 15 amino acids. The ends were cut back, 3 bases at V and 5 bases at J, with 16 bases in the middle. CDR1 is ENHRY, CDR2 SYGVKD, per germline. CDR3 sequence: CAISDWVRGYTEAFF. CDR3 nucleotides: TGTGCCATCAGTGACTGGGTCAGGGGTTATACTGAAGCTTTCTTT.

A word on this clonotype: Being one base from a much bigger clone, this may be a read error. V is TRBV3-1 and J is TRBJ2-7; D unresolved. The J call may not be correct, given that the DNA end is closer to TRBJ2-1. This CDR3 has 13 residues. Germline loops: CDR1 LGHDT, CDR2 YNNKEL (reference sequence). The CDR3 DNA follows: TGTGCCAGCAGCGAAAGGTACACCTACGAGCAGTTCTTC. It translates to CASSERYTYEQFF.

The gene calls are TRBV5-1 and TRBJ1-1; TRBD1 aligns across 12 bases. CDR3 length: 14 residues. Germline V gene data show CDR1 as SGHRS and CDR2 as YFSETQ. Trimming cost V 5 bases and J 5 bases; bases outside gene matches: 4. The CDR3 bases are TGCGCCAGCAGTGCGGGACAGGGGGCGACTGAAGCTTTCTTT. Translating gives CASSAGQGATEAFF.

This clonotype turned up a few times. The chain is built from TRBV19 and TRBJ1-4; D unclear. Per germline, CDR1 LNHDA and CDR2 SQIVND (reference sequence). CDR3 length: 14 residues. V lost 5 bases, J lost 5 bases, and 12 bases lay in between. CDR3 bases: TGTGCCAGTAGTGAGACTTCGCGAAATGAAAAACTGTTTTTT. Its translation: CASSETSRNEKLFF.

This clonotype has ten or more counts. This chain links TRBV25-1 with TRBJ2-3; D gene uncertain. The CDR3 length is 15 residues. The germline V and J ends were trimmed by 5 bases and 4 bases, with 16 bases remaining between them. The germline CDR1 and CDR2 sequences are MGHDK and SYGVNS. The DNA for the CDR3 is TGTGCCAGCAGTCCCCCTCTGGACGGGCCAGATACGCAGTATTTT. Protein: CASSPPLDGPDTQYF.

The chain carries TRBV11-2 and TRBJ2-3, with 9 nucleotides matching TRBD2. This CDR3 spans 17 amino acids. The germline gives CDR1 SGHAT, CDR2 FQNNGV. Losses at the gene ends were 0 bases for V and 4 bases for J; bases not matched to a gene: 8. The CDR3 DNA reads TGTGCCAGCAGCTTAGAGGGTGGACTAGCGAGTGCAGATACGCAGTATTTT. Protein: CASSLEGGLASADTQYF.

The J gene is TRBJ2-1, the V gene TRBV2; 10 bases are shared with TRBD1. Per the germline V gene, CDR1 is SNHLY and CDR2 is FYNNEI. Trimming at V came to 3 bases and at J to 0 bases, leaving 5 bases not matched to a gene. CDR3 length equals 17 residues. The CDR3 loop reads CASSDPRTGGSYNEQFF. DNA of the CDR3: TGTGCCAGCAGTGACCCCCGGACAGGGGGCTCCTACAATGAGCAGTTCTTC. The full variable domain, completed using reference TRBV2 and TRBJ2-1, is EPEVTQTPSHQVTQMGQEVILRCVPISNHLYFYWYRQILGQKVEFLVSFYNNEISEKSEIFDDQFSVERPDGSNFTLKIRSTKLEDSAMYFCASSDPRTGGSYNEQFFGPGTRLTVL.

This clonotype occurred a few times. The J gene is TRBJ1-6, the V gene TRBV19; no reliable D call. Germline-derived CDR1 and CDR2 are LNHDA and SQIVND (reference sequence). V shed 4 bases and J shed 13 bases, with 11 bases lying between them. This CDR3 contains 12 residues. DNA for the CDR3: TGTGCCAGTAGTACGGTCGGCGTCCCCCTCCACTTT. The encoded protein is CASSTVGVPLHF.

In this sample, this clonotype turned up many times. This rearrangement joins TRBV6-1 to TRBJ2-5; no definite D call. From germline, CDR1 is MNHNS and CDR2 SASEGT. This CDR3 is built from 16 residues. Trimming took 1 base from V and 0 from J, leaving 12 bases between them. The CDR3: CASSEGSLLNQETQYF. The DNA of the CDR3 is TGTGCCAGCAGTGAAGGTAGCCTGTTAAACCAAGAGACCCAGTACTTC.

This chain uses TRBV12-3 or TRBV12-4 with TRBJ2-5; D is uncertain. V shed 2 bases and J shed 1 base, with 8 bases lying between them. The CDR3 is 14 amino acids. The CDR3 coding sequence is TGTGCCAGCAGTTTACAGGAAACCCAAGAGACCCAGTACTTC. It yields the protein CASSLQETQETQYF.

The table lists this clonotype with many counts. The chain recombines TRBV6-1 with TRBJ2-7; tentative D call: TRBD2 (7 bases). This CDR3 is 16 amino acids long. CDR1 is MNHNS, CDR2 SASEGT, per germline. V lost 1 base and J 7 bases, leaving 20 bases between the germline ends. The CDR3 sequence is CASSEVRRGRGKEQYF. CDR3 nucleotides: TGTGCCAGCAGTGAAGTGCGGCGGGGGCGCGGCAAAGAGCAGTACTTC.

The CDR3 reads CASSQPQGREFYNEQFF. The CDR3 nucleotides read TGCGCCAGCAGCCAACCTCAAGGGCGGGAGTTCTACAATGAGCAGTTCTTC. The J gene is TRBJ2-1, the V gene TRBV4-1; 7 positions match TRBD2. V dropped 2 bases and J dropped 3; count of bases not matched to a gene: 10. The length of the CDR3 is 17 residues. Germline V gene lookup returns CDR1 MGHRA and CDR2 YSYEKL.

There are many counts of this clonotype. V gene TRBV20-1 combines with J gene TRBJ1-1; D possibly corresponds to TRBD1 (6 bases). The germline V and J ends were trimmed by 3 bases and 5 bases, with 25 bases remaining between them. Germline-derived CDR1 and CDR2 are DFQATT and SNEGSKA (reference sequence). The CDR3 length is 17 residues. The CDR3 loop reads CSARGRRTVRSRTEAFF. The CDR3 DNA sequence: TGCAGTGCTAGGGGGCGGAGGACAGTGAGATCGAGGACTGAAGCTTTCTTT.